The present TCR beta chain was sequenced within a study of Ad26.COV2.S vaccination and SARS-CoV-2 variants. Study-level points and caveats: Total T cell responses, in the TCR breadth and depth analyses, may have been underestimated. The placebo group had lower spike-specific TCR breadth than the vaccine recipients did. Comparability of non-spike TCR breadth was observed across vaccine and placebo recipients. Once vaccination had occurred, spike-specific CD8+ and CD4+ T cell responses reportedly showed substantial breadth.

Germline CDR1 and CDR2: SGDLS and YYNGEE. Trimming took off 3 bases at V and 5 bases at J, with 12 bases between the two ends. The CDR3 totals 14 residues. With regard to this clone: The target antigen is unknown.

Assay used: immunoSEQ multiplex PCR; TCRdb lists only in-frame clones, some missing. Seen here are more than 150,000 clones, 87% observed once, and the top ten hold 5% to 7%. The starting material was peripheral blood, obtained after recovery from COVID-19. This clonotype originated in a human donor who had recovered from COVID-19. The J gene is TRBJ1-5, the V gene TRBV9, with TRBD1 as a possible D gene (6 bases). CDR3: CASSAQGNHQPQHF. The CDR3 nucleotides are TGTGCCAGCAGCGCCCAGGGGAACCATCAGCCCCAGCATTTT. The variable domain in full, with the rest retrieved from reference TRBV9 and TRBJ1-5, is DSGVTQTPKHLITATGQRVTLRCSPRSGDLSVYWYQQSLDQGLQFLIQYYNGEERAKGNILERFSAQQFPDLHSELNLSSLELGDSALYFCASSAQGNHQPQHFGDGTRLSIL.